Listed here are 15 T cell receptor beta chains from one sample, sequenced in a study of T cell repertoires in cytomegalovirus infection. TCRdb ran MiXCR on the reads and lists one entry per CDR3 protein. The sample holds some 700,000 distinct CDR3 sequences, 35% seen once. Sequences were obtained from PBMCs. Receptor source: a human donor in good health (CMV status not recorded). Some clones in this sample may be carry-over from other donors' samples.

In this sample, this clonotype turned up a few times. The chain joins TRBV11-1 to TRBJ2-1, with D maybe TRBD2 (6 bases). Per germline, CDR1 SGHAT and CDR2 FQDESV (reference sequence). This CDR3 is built from 14 residues. Trimming cost V 0 bases and J 10 bases, with 13 bases left between them. This CDR3 reads CASSLARWEEEQFF. As DNA, the CDR3 is TGTGCCAGCAGCTTAGCGCGATGGGAGGAGGAGCAGTTCTTC.

Many counts were recorded for this clonotype. The chain joins TRBV7-8 to TRBJ1-4, with D possibly matching TRBD1 (6 bases). Trimming pared 4 bases from V and 5 bases from J, leaving 11 bases between. CDR3 size: 14 residues. CDR1 is SGHVS, CDR2 FQNEAQ, per germline. CDR3 bases: TGTGCCAGCAGCTCGGGACATCCGAATGAAAAACTGTTTTTT. This translates into CASSSGHPNEKLFF.

This clonotype was counted only a few times. The V call is TRBV25-1, the J call TRBJ1-4; no reliable D call. The CDR3 runs 13 residues. Germline CDR1 reads MGHDK; CDR2 reads SYGVNS. Trimming took off 7 bases at V and 6 bases at J, with 12 bases between the two ends. The CDR3 bases are TGTGCCAGCACCGGTAGTGCGGATGAAAAACTGTTTTTT. Residues: CASTGSADEKLFF.

The chain couples TRBV7-9 to TRBJ2-7; weak D call: TRBD1 (6 bases). V lost 2 bases and J 5 bases, leaving 13 bases between the germline ends. The CDR3 has 14 amino acids. CDR1 and CDR2 from the germline V gene are SEHNR and FQNEAQ (reference sequence). CDR3 region: CASSLREQGDEQYF. The CDR3 nucleotides read TGTGCCAGCAGCTTACGTGAACAGGGCGACGAGCAGTACTTC.

This CDR3 is CASSQDYMGAVNQPQHF. The CDR3 DNA reads TGTGCCAGCAGCCAAGATTATATGGGGGCGGTGAATCAGCCCCAGCATTTT. The chain recombines TRBV4-2 with TRBJ1-5, with D possibly being TRBD1 (6 bases). This CDR3 has 17 residues. Trimming shortened V by 0 bases and J by 4 bases, and 16 bases separated the two germline ends. The V gene's germline CDR1 is LGHNA and CDR2 YNFKEQ.

The V call is TRBV7-6, the J call TRBJ2-5, with D possibly TRBD2 on 6 matching bases. CDR3 length equals 16 residues. Germline assignment: CDR1 SGHVS and CDR2 FNYEAQ. V lost 4 bases to trimming and J lost 1 base, with 16 bases between them. The CDR3 DNA sequence: TGTGCCAGCAGCTCTGGTCAGACTAGTGCCCAAGAGACCCAGTACTTC. Residues: CASSSGQTSAQETQYF.

The chain joins TRBV6-1 to TRBJ1-1; D gene ambiguous. The CDR3 extends over 15 amino acids. Germline-derived CDR1 and CDR2 are MNHNS and SASEGT. V lost 2 bases and J 10 bases, leaving 20 bases between the germline ends. The CDR3 spells CASSEFRARLGIAFF. The CDR3 nucleotides read TGTGCCAGCAGTGAATTTAGGGCGCGCCTGGGCATAGCTTTCTTT.

There are a few counts of this clonotype. The V call is TRBV5-1, the J call TRBJ2-1; 7 bases are a match to TRBD1. Trimming removed 4 bases from V and 9 bases from J; junction bases left unmatched: 16. CDR3 length: 16 amino acids. In germline, CDR1 is SGHRS, CDR2 YFSETQ. For the CDR3, the DNA is TGCGCCAGCAGCCCGTGGGGCAGGGGGAAAGAAACTGAGCAGTTCTTC. This encodes CASSPWGRGKETEQFF.

As for this clonotype: A much larger clone is a single base away; this may be a read error. This likely comes from a read error, as the CDR3 has no conserved phenylalanine or tryptophan at its end. This chain links TRBV7-2 with TRBJ1-2; 10 bases align to TRBD1. V lost 5 bases, J lost 4 bases, and 13 bases stayed unmatched. The CDR3 consists of 17 residues. The germline CDR1 and CDR2 sequences are SGHTA and FQGNSA. This chain's CDR3 is CASSPHPTGGKFYGYTL. The CDR3 bases are TGTGCCAGCAGCCCCCATCCGACAGGGGGCAAGTTCTATGGCTACACCTTA.

This clonotype was observed a few times. The J gene is TRBJ2-1, the V gene TRBV7-8, with D tentatively TRBD1 or TRBD2 (5 bases each). Germline CDR1 SGHVS, CDR2 FQNEAQ. The CDR3 consists of 16 residues. V lost 5 bases to trimming and J lost 5 bases, with 19 bases between them. This CDR3 is CASSPRTGTQNNEQFF. In DNA form, the CDR3 reads TGTGCCAGCAGCCCACGCACCGGGACGCAAAACAATGAGCAGTTCTTC.

The J gene is TRBJ2-5, the V gene TRBV5-6, with 7 positions matching TRBD1. V trimming: 4 bases; J trimming: 2 bases; junction bases outside the gene matches: 5. CDR3 length: 14 amino acids. Germline V gives CDR1 SGHDT, CDR2 YYEEEE. In nucleotides, the CDR3 is TGTGCCAGCAGCCACGCGACAGGGCAAGAGACCCAGTACTTC. Translation gives CASSHATGQETQYF.

The chain joins TRBV20-1 to TRBJ2-2, with D tentatively TRBD2 (7 bases). CDR3 length: 19 residues. Trimming removed 1 base from V and 7 bases from J, with 28 bases in between. Germline lookup yields CDR1 DFQATT and CDR2 SNEGSKA (reference sequence). In DNA, the CDR3 is TGCAGTGCTAGAGGAGGGGGGGACCAGTCGGGGGCCAGTCTCGGGGAGCTGTTTTTT. It yields the protein CSARGGGDQSGASLGELFF.

The chain links TRBV7-2 to TRBJ2-7; 7 bases are shared with TRBD2. The CDR3 totals 14 residues. In germline, CDR1 is SGHTA, CDR2 FQGNSA. Trimming removed 5 bases from V and 4 bases from J; junction bases left unmatched: 8. Here the CDR3 DNA reads TGTGCCAGCAGCCCCCGCCTAGCGGAATACGAGCAGTACTTC. Translating it yields CASSPRLAEYEQYF.

Many counts were recorded for this clonotype. The rearrangement joins TRBV5-1 to TRBJ2-4; D unclear. CDR1 SGHRS and CDR2 YFSETQ come from the germline V gene. This CDR3 comprises 11 residues. V lost 2 bases, J lost 5 bases, and 2 bases lay in between. In DNA form, the CDR3 reads TGCGCCAGCAGCTTACAAAACATTCAGTACTTC. It yields the protein CASSLQNIQYF. The whole variable domain, filled in from reference TRBV5-1 and TRBJ2-4, reads KAGVTQTPRYLIKTRGQQVTLSCSPISGHRSVSWYQQTPGQGLQFLFEYFSETQRNKGNFPGRFSGRQFSNSRSEMNVSTLELGDSALYLCASSLQNIQYFGAGTRLSVL.

The rearrangement links TRBV4-1 to TRBJ2-7; 10 nucleotides agree with TRBD2. The germline V gene has CDR1 MGHRA and CDR2 YSYEKL. This CDR3 is built from 17 residues. V shed 3 bases, J shed 6 bases, and the junction held 14 bases outside the gene matches. CDR3 sequence (DNA): TGCGCCAGCAGCCAGGCTCACCGAGCGGGGGGGCATATCGAGCAGTACTTC. Translated, it gives CASSQAHRAGGHIEQYF.